Listed here are 10 T cell receptor beta chains from one sample, sequenced in a study of breast tumors, draining lymph nodes, adjacent tissues (dated by TCRdb to 2016 to 2018). Libraries came from multiplex PCR. The reads were generated on an Illumina HiSeq 2000. The public reads were reprocessed in TCRdb via fastp at Q25 and MiXCR, keeping in-frame beta chains. Rows with a matching CDR3 protein are joined into one entry that keeps the most common DNA and genes. Within this sample are under 150,000 distinct CDR3 sequences, with approximately 20% of them counted one time only. Roughly 2.6% of the sample comes from the top ten. Lymph node samples were obtained from the axillary draining lymph nodes of breast cancer patients. Source material: axillary lymph node tissue. The receptors derive from a female donor with breast cancer. Some clones in this sample may be carry-over from other donors' samples.

There are many counts of this clonotype. The rearrangement links TRBV7-6 to TRBJ2-1; 13 bases are a match to TRBD2. V trimming: 5 bases; J trimming: 9 bases; junction bases outside the gene matches: 7. This CDR3 is 15 amino acids long. Germline-derived CDR1 and CDR2 are SGHVS and FNYEAQ. CDR3 amino acids: CASSPGTSGMGEQFF. The CDR3 DNA follows: TGTGCCAGCAGCCCCGGGACTAGCGGGATGGGTGAGCAGTTCTTC.

This clonotype came up many times. This chain joins TRBV7-8 and TRBJ1-4, with 8 positions matching TRBD1. V dropped 2 bases and J dropped 4; count of bases not matched to a gene: 6. This CDR3 spans 16 amino acids. Looked up from germline, CDR1 is SGHVS and CDR2 is FQNEAQ. CDR3: CASSLTPQGVNEKLFF. The CDR3 DNA sequence: TGTGCCAGCAGCTTAACCCCACAGGGGGTTAATGAAAAACTGTTTTTT.

There are many counts of this clonotype. The gene calls are TRBV7-3 and TRBJ2-2; 9 bases match TRBD2. The germline V gene has CDR1 SGHTA and CDR2 FQGTGA. J lost 5 bases, V lost 2 bases, and 3 bases had no gene match. The CDR3 runs 15 residues. The CDR3 sequence: CASSLGTSSTGELFF. CDR3 DNA: TGTGCCAGCAGCTTAGGGACTAGCAGTACCGGGGAGCTGTTTTTT.

This clonotype was counted many times. The V call is TRBV5-1, the J call TRBJ2-3; possibly TRBD2 for D (5 bases). This CDR3 spans 14 amino acids. CDR1 and CDR2 from the germline V gene are SGHRS and YFSETQ. V was cut by 0 bases and J by 3 bases, with 8 bases left in between. CDR3 in amino acids: CASSLEPGTDTQYF. The CDR3 DNA is TGCGCCAGCAGCTTGGAACCGGGGACAGATACGCAGTATTTT. Full variable domain (missing parts from reference TRBV5-1 and TRBJ2-3): KAGVTQTPRYLIKTRGQQVTLSCSPISGHRSVSWYQQTPGQGLQFLFEYFSETQRNKGNFPGRFSGRQFSNSRSEMNVSTLELGDSALYLCASSLEPGTDTQYFGPGTRLTVL.

This clonotype has a count of ten or more. This sequence joins TRBV9 and TRBJ2-7, with D perhaps being TRBD1 or TRBD2 (5 bases each). V lost 0 bases to trimming and J lost 2 bases, with 9 bases between them. CDR1 and CDR2 (germline): SGDLS, YYNGEE. This CDR3 region has 14 residues. The CDR3 loop is CASSVGGRAYEQYF. For the CDR3, the DNA is TGTGCCAGCAGCGTAGGGGGGAGAGCCTACGAGCAGTACTTC.

This clonotype was recorded many times. The chain joins TRBV9 to TRBJ2-6; D possibly corresponds to TRBD1 (6 bases). The CDR3 is 18 amino acids. The germline V gene has CDR1 SGDLS and CDR2 YYNGEE. Trimming removed 0 bases from V and 0 bases from J, with 13 bases in between. The CDR3 loop is CASSVGPGANSGANVLTF. As DNA, the CDR3 is TGTGCCAGCAGCGTAGGTCCAGGGGCGAACTCTGGGGCCAACGTCCTGACTTTC.

This clonotype was counted between two and nine times. This CDR3 fails to terminate in the conserved phenylalanine or tryptophan, so it likely reflects a read error. This chain joins TRBV2 and TRBJ2-1; possible D gene TRBD1, 6 bases. Germline assignment: CDR1 SNHLY and CDR2 FYNNEI. Trimming took off 0 bases at V and 4 bases at J, with 10 bases between the two ends. This CDR3 region has 15 residues. The CDR3 loop reads CASSEAGASYNEQFL. CDR3 bases: TGTGCCAGCAGTGAAGCGGGGGCGAGTTACAATGAGCAGTTCCTC.

With regard to this clonotype: A junction boundary mismatches the germline segment, possibly from a read error. The genes are TRBV11-3 and TRBJ2-5; 7 bases are shared with TRBD2. The germline V gene has CDR1 SGHNT and CDR2 YENEEA. The CDR3 sequence is 14 residues long. In DNA, the CDR3 is TGTGTCAGCAGCCGCGGGACTACCTGGGAGACCCAGTACTTC. Its translation: CVSSRGTTWETQYF.

This clonotype was counted ten times or more. The chain couples TRBV19 to TRBJ1-2; 7 bases fit TRBD1. This CDR3 is built from 17 residues. In germline, CDR1 is LNHDA, CDR2 SQIVND (reference sequence). Trimming removed 2 bases from V and 5 bases from J; junction bases left unmatched: 14. CDR3 in DNA: TGTGCCAGTAGTATATGGCGGTCAGGGGGGCAGCGTTATGGCTACACCTTC. Translation: CASSIWRSGGQRYGYTF. Based on the CDR3 plus reference TRBV19 and TRBJ1-2, the full variable domain is DGGITQSPKYLFRKEGQNVTLSCEQNLNHDAMYWYRQDPGQGLRLIYYSQIVNDFQKGDIAEGYSVSREKKESFPLTVTSAQKNPTAFYLCASSIWRSGGQRYGYTFGSGTRLTVV.

Comments on this clonotype: The final CDR3 position lacks the conserved phenylalanine or tryptophan, pointing to a likely read error. The genes are TRBV7-6 and TRBJ1-6; D is unclear. This CDR3 is 14 amino acids long. Germline V gene lookup returns CDR1 SGHVS and CDR2 FNYEAQ. CDR3 amino acids: CASSFSGNNSPLHL. For the CDR3, the DNA is TGCGCCAGCAGCTTTTCGGGGAACAATTCACCCCTCCACCTT.